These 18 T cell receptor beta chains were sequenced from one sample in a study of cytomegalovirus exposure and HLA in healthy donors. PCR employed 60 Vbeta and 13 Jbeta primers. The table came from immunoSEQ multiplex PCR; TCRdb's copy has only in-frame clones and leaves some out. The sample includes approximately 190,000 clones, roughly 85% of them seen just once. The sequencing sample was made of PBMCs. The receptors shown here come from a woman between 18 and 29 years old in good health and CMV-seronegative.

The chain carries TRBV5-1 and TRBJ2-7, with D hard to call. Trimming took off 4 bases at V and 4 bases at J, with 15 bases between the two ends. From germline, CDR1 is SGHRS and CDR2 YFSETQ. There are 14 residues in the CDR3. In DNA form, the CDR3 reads TGCGCCAGCAGCCCGGAGTACATGAGGTACGAGCAGTACTTC. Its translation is CASSPEYMRYEQYF.

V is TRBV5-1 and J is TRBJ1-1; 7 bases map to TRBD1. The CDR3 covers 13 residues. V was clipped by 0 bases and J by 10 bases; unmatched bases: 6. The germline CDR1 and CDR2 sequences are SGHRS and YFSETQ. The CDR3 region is CASSLATGERAFF. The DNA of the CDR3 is TGCGCCAGCAGCTTGGCTACAGGGGAGAGAGCTTTCTTT.

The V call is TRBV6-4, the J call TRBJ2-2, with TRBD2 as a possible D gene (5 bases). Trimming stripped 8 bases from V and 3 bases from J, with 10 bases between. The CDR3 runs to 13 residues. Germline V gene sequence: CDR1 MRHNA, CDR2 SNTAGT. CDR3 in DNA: TGTGCCAGCGTTGTCGGGGACACCGGGGAGCTGTTTTTT. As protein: CASVVGDTGELFF.

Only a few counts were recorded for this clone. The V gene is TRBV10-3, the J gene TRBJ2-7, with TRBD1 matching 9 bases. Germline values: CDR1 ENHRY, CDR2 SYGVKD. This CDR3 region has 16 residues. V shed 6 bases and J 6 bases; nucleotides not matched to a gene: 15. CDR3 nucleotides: TGTGCCATCAGAAATACAGGGGGCGCCGAAACGGGCGAGCAGTACTTC. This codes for CAIRNTGGAETGEQYF.

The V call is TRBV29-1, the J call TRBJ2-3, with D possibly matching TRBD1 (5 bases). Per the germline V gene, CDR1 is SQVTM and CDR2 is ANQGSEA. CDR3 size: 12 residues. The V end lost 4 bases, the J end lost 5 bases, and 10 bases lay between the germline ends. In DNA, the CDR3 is TGCAGCGTTGGCAGGGTAGAAGATACGCAGTATTTT. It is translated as CSVGRVEDTQYF.

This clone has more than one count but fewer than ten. CDR3 coding DNA: TGCGCCAGCAGCGGGGGACGGACTACCGCTGAAGCTTTCTTT. Its translation: CASSGGRTTAEAFF. The chain couples TRBV5-1 to TRBJ1-1, with D perhaps TRBD1 (5 bases). Germline CDR1 and CDR2: SGHRS and YFSETQ. This CDR3 contains 14 residues. V was clipped by 4 bases and J by 6 bases, with 16 bases between them.

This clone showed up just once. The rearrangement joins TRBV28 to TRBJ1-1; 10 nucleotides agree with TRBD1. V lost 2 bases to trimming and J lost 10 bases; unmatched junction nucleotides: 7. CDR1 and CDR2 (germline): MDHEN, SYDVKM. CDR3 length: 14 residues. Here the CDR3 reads CASSLKDRGVRAFF. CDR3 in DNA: TGTGCCAGCAGTTTAAAGGACAGGGGGGTGCGAGCTTTCTTT.

Written as DNA, the CDR3 is TGTGCCAGCAGTTTGAACAGGGGGATCTACGAGCAGTACTTC. Its protein is CASSLNRGIYEQYF. The V and J genes are TRBV28 and TRBJ2-7; 8 bases are shared with TRBD1. J gave up 3 bases and V 3 bases, and 4 bases lay outside the gene matches. Germline V gene data show CDR1 as MDHEN and CDR2 as SYDVKM. The CDR3 is made up of 14 amino acids. Filled out from reference TRBV28 and TRBJ2-7, the complete variable domain reads DVKVTQSSRYLVKRTGEKVFLECVQDMDHENMFWYRQDPGLGLRLIYFSYDVKMKEKGDIPEGYSVSREKKERFSLILESASTNQTSMYLCASSLNRGIYEQYFGPGTRLTVT.

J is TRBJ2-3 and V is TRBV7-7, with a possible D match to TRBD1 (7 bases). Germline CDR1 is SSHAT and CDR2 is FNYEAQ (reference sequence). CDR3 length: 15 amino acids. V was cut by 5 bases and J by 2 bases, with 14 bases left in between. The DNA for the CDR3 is TGTGCCAGCAGCGCCAGGGGGGCGCCCACAGATACGCAGTATTTT. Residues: CASSARGAPTDTQYF.

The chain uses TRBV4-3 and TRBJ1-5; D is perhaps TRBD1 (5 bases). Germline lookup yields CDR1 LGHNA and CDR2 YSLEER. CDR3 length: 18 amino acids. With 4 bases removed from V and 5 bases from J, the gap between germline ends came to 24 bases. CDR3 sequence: CASSRHPIGTDGDQPQHF. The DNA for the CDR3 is TGCGCCAGCAGCCGACACCCGATTGGGACTGATGGGGATCAGCCCCAGCATTTT.

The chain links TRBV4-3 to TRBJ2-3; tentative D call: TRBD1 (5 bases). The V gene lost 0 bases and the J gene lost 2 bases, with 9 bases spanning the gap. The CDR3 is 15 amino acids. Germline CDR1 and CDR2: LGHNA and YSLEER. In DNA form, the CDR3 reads TGCGCCAGCAGCCAAGAATCCAGGGCCACAGATACGCAGTATTTT. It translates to CASSQESRATDTQYF.

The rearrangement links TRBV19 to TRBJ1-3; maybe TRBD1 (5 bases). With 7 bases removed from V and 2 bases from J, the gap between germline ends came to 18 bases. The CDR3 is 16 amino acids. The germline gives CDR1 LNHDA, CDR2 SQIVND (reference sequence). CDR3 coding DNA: TGTGCCAGTACCCTCCAGCCCTCAGGGACTGGAAACACCATATATTTT. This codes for CASTLQPSGTGNTIYF.

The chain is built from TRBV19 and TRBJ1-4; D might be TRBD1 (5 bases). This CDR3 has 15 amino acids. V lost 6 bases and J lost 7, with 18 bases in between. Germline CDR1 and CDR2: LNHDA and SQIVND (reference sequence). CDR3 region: CASRPRTGYGEKLFF. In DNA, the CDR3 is TGTGCCAGTAGACCCCGTACAGGATACGGTGAAAAACTGTTTTTT.

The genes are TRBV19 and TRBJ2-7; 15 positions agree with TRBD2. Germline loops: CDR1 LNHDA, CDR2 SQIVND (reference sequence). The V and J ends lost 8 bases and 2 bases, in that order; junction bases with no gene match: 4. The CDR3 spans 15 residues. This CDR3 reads CASGTSGRSPYEQYF. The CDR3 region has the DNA TGTGCCAGTGGGACTAGCGGGAGGTCCCCCTACGAGCAGTACTTC. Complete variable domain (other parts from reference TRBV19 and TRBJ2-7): DGGITQSPKYLFRKEGQNVTLSCEQNLNHDAMYWYRQDPGQGLRLIYYSQIVNDFQKGDIAEGYSVSREKKESFPLTVTSAQKNPTAFYLCASGTSGRSPYEQYFGPGTRLTVT.

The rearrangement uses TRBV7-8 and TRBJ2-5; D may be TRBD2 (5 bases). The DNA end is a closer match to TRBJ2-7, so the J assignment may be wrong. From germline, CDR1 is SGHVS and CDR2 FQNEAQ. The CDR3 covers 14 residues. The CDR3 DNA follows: TGTGCCACCCTTTCCCGGGGAGTAACCTACGAGCAGTACTTC. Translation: CATLSRGVTYEQYF.

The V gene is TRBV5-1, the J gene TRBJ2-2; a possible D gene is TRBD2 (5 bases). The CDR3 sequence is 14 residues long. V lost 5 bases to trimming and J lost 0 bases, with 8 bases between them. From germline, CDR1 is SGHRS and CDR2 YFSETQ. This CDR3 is CASREGSNTGELFF. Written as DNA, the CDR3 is TGCGCCAGCAGAGAGGGTTCGAACACCGGGGAGCTGTTTTTT.

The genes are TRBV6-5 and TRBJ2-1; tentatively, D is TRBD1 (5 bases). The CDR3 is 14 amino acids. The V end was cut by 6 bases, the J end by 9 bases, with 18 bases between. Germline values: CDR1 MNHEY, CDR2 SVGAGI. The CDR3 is CASSPRSYRGEQFF. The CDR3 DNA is TGTGCCAGCAGCCCCCGCTCCTATAGGGGTGAGCAGTTCTTC.

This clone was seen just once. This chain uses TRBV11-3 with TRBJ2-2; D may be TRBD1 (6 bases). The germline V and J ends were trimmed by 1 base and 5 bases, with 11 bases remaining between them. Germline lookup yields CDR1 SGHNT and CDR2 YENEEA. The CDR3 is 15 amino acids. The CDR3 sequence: CASSLGGQRTGELFF. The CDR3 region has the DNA TGTGCCAGCAGCTTAGGCGGACAGCGAACCGGGGAGCTGTTTTTT. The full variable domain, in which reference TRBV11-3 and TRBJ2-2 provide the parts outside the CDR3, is EAGVVQSPRYKIIEKKQPVAFWCNPISGHNTLYWYLQNLGQGPELLIRYENEEAVDDSQLPKDRFSAERLKGVDSTLKIQPAELGDSAVYLCASSLGGQRTGELFFGEGSRLTVL.